Shown below are 5 T cell receptor beta chains from a single sample sequenced in a study of T-cell reconstitution after alpha-beta-depleted transplantation in children. Library preparation (for TCRbeta) was performed with unique molecular identifiers. One entry per CDR3 protein, called by TCRdb with MiXCR from the PCR reads. Of approximately 640,000 distinct CDR3 sequences listed, roughly 17% are singletons. Source: PBMCs from the stem cell graft donor, taken from the stem cell graft. These receptors were collected from a human donor who donated a stem cell graft to a child with acute myeloid leukemia.

This clonotype was counted at least ten times. The V and J genes are TRBV12-3 or TRBV12-4 and TRBJ1-4, with no clear D. The germline V and J ends were trimmed by 1 base and 8 bases, with 2 bases remaining between them. The CDR3 is made up of 11 amino acids. CDR3 sequence reads: CASSLGEKLFF. CDR3 in DNA: TGTGCCAGCAGTTTAGGGGAAAAACTGTTTTTT.

This clonotype was recorded at least ten times. This chain links TRBV20-1 with TRBJ2-7; TRBD2 might be the D (6 bases). Germline lookup yields CDR1 DFQATT and CDR2 SNEGSKA (reference sequence). The germline V and J ends were trimmed by 3 bases and 6 bases, with 15 bases remaining between them. This CDR3 is built from 13 residues. Here the CDR3 reads CSARPSARAEQYF. CDR3 DNA: TGCAGTGCTAGGCCTAGCGCCCGGGCCGAGCAGTACTTC.

The table lists this clonotype with many counts. The chain joins TRBV20-1 to TRBJ2-1; D remains unclear. Germline CDR1 reads DFQATT; CDR2 reads SNEGSKA (reference sequence). The CDR3 runs 13 residues. Trimming cost V 3 bases and J 3 bases, with 9 bases left between them. The CDR3 DNA follows: TGCAGTGCTAGTACAGATAACTACAATGAGCAGTTCTTC. Translated, it gives CSASTDNYNEQFF.

The gene calls are TRBV7-2 and TRBJ1-2; D gene uncertain. The CDR3 is made up of 13 amino acids. Trimming shortened V by 4 bases and J by 5 bases, and 11 bases separated the two germline ends. Per germline, CDR1 SGHTA and CDR2 FQGNSA. The CDR3 spells CASSSSGRYGYTF. For the CDR3, the DNA is TGTGCCAGCAGCTCAAGCGGCCGGTATGGCTACACCTTC.

The chain recombines TRBV15 with TRBJ1-6; D is unresolved. The V end was cut by 0 bases, the J end by 10 bases, with 13 bases between. This CDR3 is built from 15 residues. CDR1 is LNHNV, CDR2 YYDKDF, per germline (reference sequence). The CDR3 DNA reads as TGTGCCACCAGCAGAGATGGCCCGGGCCGGTCACCCCTCCACTTT. This gives the protein CATSRDGPGRSPLHF.